This TCR beta chain was sequenced in a study of lymphopenia after photon versus proton radiotherapy. This CDR3 has 15 residues. Between the trimmed V and J ends, which lost 7 bases and 7 bases, there was a span of 22 bases. Germline lookup yields CDR1 LNHDA and CDR2 SQIVND (reference sequence). The method was immunoSEQ multiplex PCR; TCRdb's version includes in-frame clones alone and lacks a portion of them. In the table there are around 70,000 clones, about nine tenths of which are singletons. This clone was picked up one time. The sample here was peripheral blood, taken from a patient treated with photon-based radiotherapy. The receptor comes from a woman in her 70s with pancreatic cancer. This chain connects TRBV19 to TRBJ1-2; tentatively, D is TRBD1 (5 bases). CDR3 in DNA: TGTGCCAGTACCGACCCTCGGAGGGGTACGGTTGGCTACACCTTC. As protein: CASTDPRRGTVGYTF.